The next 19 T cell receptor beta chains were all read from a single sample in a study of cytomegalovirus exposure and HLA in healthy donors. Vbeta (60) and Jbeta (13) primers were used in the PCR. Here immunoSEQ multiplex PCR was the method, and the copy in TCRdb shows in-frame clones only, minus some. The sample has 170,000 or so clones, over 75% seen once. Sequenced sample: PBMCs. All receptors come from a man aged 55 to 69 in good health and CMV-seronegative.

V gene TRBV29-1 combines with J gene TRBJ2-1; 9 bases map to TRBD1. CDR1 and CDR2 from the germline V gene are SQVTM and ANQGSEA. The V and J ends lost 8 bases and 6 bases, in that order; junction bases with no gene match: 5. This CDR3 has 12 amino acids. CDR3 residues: CSHGTGTNEQFF. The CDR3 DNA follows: TGCAGCCACGGGACAGGGACCAATGAGCAGTTCTTC.

The DNA of the CDR3 is TGTGCCAGCCGACGGCCTGGGGGCGCGGATGAAAAACTGTTTTTT. It codes for CASRRPGGADEKLFF. This rearrangement joins TRBV6-5 to TRBJ1-4, with D possibly being TRBD1 (6 bases). V was clipped by 8 bases and J by 6 bases, with 19 bases between them. CDR1 is MNHEY, CDR2 SVGAGI, per germline. The CDR3 runs 15 residues.

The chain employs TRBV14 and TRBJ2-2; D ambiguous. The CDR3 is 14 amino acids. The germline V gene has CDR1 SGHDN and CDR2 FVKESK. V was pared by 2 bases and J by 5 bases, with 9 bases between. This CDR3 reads CASSQTLRTGELFF. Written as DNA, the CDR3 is TGTGCCAGCAGCCAAACCCTCAGGACCGGGGAGCTGTTTTTT.

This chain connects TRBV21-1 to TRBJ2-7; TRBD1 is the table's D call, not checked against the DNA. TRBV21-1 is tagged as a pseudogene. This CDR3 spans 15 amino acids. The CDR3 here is CASNGYPQGVDEQYF. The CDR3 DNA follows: TGTGCCAGCAACGGGTACCCCCAGGGGGTGGACGAGCAGTACTTC.

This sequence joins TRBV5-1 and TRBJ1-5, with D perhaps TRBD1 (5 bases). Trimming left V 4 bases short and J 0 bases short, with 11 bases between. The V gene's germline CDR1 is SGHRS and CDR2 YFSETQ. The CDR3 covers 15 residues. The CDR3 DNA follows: TGCGCCAGCAGCCTGACGACAGATAGCAATCAGCCCCAGCATTTT. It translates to CASSLTTDSNQPQHF.

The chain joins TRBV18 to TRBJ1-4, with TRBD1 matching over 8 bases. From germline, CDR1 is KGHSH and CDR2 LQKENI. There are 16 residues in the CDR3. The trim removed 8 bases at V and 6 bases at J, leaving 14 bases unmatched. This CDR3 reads CASHRRGLSLDEKLFF. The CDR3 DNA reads TGTGCCAGCCACCGCAGGGGGCTAAGTTTGGATGAAAAACTGTTTTTT.

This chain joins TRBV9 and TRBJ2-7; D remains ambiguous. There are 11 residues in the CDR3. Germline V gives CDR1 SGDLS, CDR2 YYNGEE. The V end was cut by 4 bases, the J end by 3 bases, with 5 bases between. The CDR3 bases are TGTGCCAGCAGCCCCTACTACGAGCAGTACTTC. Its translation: CASSPYYEQYF.

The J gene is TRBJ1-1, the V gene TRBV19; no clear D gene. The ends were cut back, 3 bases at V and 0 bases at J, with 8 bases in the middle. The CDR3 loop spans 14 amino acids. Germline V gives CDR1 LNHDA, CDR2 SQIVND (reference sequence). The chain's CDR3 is CASSMGRLNTEAFF. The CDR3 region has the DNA TGTGCCAGTAGTATGGGCCGGTTGAACACTGAAGCTTTCTTT.

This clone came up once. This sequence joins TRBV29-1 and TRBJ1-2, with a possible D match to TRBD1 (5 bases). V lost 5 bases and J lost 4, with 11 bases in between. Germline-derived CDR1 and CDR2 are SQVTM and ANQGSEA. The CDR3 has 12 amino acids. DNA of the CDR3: TGCAGCGTTTCTCCAGGGATCTATGGCTACACCTTC. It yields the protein CSVSPGIYGYTF. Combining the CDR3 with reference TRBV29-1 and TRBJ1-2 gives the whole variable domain SAVISQKPSRDICQRGTSLTIQCQVDSQVTMMFWYRQQPGQSLTLIATANQGSEATYESGFVIDKFPISRPNLTFSTLTVSNMSPEDSSIYLCSVSPGIYGYTFGSGTRLTVV.

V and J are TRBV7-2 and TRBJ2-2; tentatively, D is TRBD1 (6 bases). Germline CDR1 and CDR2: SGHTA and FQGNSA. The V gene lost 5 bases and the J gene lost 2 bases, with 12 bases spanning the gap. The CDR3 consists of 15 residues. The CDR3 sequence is CASSQRQDNTGELFF. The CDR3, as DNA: TGTGCCAGCAGCCAAAGACAGGACAACACCGGGGAGCTGTTTTTT.

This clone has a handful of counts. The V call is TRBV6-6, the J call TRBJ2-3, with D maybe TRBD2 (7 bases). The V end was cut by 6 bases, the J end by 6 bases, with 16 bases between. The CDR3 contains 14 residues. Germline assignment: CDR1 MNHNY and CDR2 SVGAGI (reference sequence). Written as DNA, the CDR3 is TGTGCCAGCAGGAGAGAGGGGGGGAGGGATACGCAGTATTTT. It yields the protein CASRREGGRDTQYF.

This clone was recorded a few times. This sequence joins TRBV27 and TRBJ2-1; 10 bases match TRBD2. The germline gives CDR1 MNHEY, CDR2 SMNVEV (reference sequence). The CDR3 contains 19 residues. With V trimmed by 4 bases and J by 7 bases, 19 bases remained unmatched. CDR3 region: CASSSQPKGLAGALNEQFF. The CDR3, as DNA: TGTGCCAGCAGTTCCCAACCGAAGGGCCTAGCGGGAGCCTTAAATGAGCAGTTCTTC.

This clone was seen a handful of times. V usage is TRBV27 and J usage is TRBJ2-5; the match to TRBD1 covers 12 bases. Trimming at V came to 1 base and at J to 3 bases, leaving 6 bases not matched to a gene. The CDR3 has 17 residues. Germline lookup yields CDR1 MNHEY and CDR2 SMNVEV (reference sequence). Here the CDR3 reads CASSLFGTGGQEETQYF. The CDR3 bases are TGTGCCAGCAGTTTATTCGGGACAGGGGGCCAAGAAGAGACCCAGTACTTC.

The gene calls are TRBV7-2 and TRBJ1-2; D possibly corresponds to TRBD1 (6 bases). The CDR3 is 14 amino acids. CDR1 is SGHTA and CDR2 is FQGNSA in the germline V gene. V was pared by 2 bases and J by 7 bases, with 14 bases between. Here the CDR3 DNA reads TGTGCCAGCAGCTTACCACAGGGTAGTAGTGGCTACACCTTC. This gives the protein CASSLPQGSSGYTF.

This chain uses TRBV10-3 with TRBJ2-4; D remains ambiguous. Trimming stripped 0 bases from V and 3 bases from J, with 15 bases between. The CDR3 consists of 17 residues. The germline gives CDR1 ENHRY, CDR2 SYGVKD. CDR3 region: CAISESNDWLVKNIQYF. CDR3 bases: TGTGCCATCAGTGAGTCTAACGACTGGCTCGTCAAAAACATTCAGTACTTC.

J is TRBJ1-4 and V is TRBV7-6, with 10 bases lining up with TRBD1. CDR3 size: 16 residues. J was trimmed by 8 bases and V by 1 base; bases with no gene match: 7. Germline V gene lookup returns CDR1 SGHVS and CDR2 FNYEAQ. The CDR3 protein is CASSLEGTGAWEKLFF. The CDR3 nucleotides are TGTGCCAGCAGCTTAGAAGGGACAGGGGCTTGGGAAAAACTGTTTTTT.

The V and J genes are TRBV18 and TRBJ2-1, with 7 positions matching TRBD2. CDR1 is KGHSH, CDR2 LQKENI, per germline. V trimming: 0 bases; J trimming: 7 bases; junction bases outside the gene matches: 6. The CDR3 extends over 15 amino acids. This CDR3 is CASSPPAGEKNEQFF. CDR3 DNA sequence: TGTGCCAGCTCACCACCGGCGGGGGAGAAAAATGAGCAGTTCTTC.

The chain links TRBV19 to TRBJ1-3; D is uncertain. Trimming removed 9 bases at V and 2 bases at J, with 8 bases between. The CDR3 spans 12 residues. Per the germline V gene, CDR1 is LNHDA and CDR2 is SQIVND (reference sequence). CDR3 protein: CASQRTGNTIYF. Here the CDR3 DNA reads TGTGCCAGCCAGAGGACTGGAAACACCATATATTTT.

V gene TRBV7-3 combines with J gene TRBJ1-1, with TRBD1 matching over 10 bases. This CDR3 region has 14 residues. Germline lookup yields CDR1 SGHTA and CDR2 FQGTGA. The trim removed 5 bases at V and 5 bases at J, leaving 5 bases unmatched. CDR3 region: CASSADRGETEAFF. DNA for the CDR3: TGTGCCAGCAGCGCGGACAGGGGGGAAACTGAAGCTTTCTTT.